This T cell receptor (beta chain) was retrieved from a study of T cell repertoires in cytomegalovirus infection. Study findings and constraints: Predominance within the ex vivo response was attributable to HLA-C-restricted CMV-specific TCR beta clonotypes.

This clonotype came up a few times. Its target is not known. Via MiXCR, TCRdb re-called the reads, giving one row per CDR3 protein. The sample has about 830,000 distinct CDR3 sequences, about 33% seen once. The CDR3 sequence is 14 residues long. Trimming pared 2 bases from V and 2 bases from J, leaving 10 bases between. The germline CDR1 and CDR2 sequences are SGHNT and YYREEE (reference sequence). V and J are TRBV5-4 and TRBJ2-5, with D possibly being TRBD2 (6 bases). Specimen: cultured CD8+ T cells from PBMCs, collected from culture after CMV antigen stimulation. The sequence was collected from a human donor in good health (CMV status not recorded). Some clones in this sample may be carry-over from other donors' samples. This CDR3 is CASSFRGFQETQYF. DNA for the CDR3: TGTGCCAGCAGCTTTCGGGGGTTTCAAGAGACCCAGTACTTC.